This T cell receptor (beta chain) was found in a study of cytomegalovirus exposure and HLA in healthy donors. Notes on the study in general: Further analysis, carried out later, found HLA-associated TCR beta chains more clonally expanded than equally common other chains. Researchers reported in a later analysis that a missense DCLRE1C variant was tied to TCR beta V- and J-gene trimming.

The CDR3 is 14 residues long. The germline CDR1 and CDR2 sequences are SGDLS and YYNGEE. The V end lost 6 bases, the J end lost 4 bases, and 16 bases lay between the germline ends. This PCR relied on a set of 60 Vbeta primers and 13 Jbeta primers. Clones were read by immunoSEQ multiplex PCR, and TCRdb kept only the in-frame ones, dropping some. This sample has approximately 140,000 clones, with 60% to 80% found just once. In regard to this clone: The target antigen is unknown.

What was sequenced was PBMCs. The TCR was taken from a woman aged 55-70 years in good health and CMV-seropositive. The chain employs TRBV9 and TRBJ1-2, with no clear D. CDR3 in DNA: TGTGCCAGCAACGAAAGACCGGGATCCTATGGCTACACCTTC. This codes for CASNERPGSYGYTF.